The clone carrying this T cell receptor beta chain has just a few counts. Antigen unknown. The data belong to a study of T cell responses to AZD1222 COVID-19 vaccine. Points from the study as a whole: In all cases, repertoires were sampled only after the peak T cell response. After two AZD1222 doses, spike-specific TCR breadth and depth rose versus day 0. Females made up more of the donors, who were largely white British, and clonal diversity may have come out too low.

The germline V gene encodes CDR1 SGHAT and CDR2 FQNNGV. The CDR3 covers 17 residues. Trimming cost V 5 bases and J 2 bases, with 20 bases left between them. Measured with immunoSEQ multiplex PCR; TCRdb has only the in-frame clones, and not every one. Among roughly 140,000 clones, around 90% were seen once, and the ten largest hold approximately 5.2%. The gene calls are TRBV11-2 and TRBJ2-3, with D tentatively TRBD2 (7 bases). This specimen consisted of peripheral blood, obtained on day 0 of AZD1222 vaccination. This TCR was sampled from an adult in good health. The CDR3 loop reads CASSPPFGEGDTDTQYF. CDR3 bases: TGTGCCAGCAGCCCCCCATTTGGGGAGGGGGACACAGATACGCAGTATTTT.